This TCR beta chain was documented in a study of blood T cell repertoires in COVID-19. Study details: Spain, Italy and the United States supplied samples that represented acute and convalescent COVID-19. Nucleic acid was either cDNA or gDNA, and it came from T cells, B-cell-depleted T cells, or PBMCs.

Some clones are missing from TCRdb's copy, which holds only in-frame ones; the method was immunoSEQ multiplex PCR. This sample has under 95,000 clones; 65% to 80% occur once, and the top ten carry roughly 10%. This clone was counted a single time. V lost 5 bases, J lost 4 bases, and 8 bases stayed unmatched. Per germline, CDR1 SGHVS and CDR2 FNYEAQ. This CDR3 has 16 residues. The chain links TRBV7-6 to TRBJ2-2, with 9 nucleotides matching TRBD1. The sequenced sample consisted of peripheral blood. This clonotype was obtained from a man aged 70 or older with acute or convalescent COVID-19. The chain's CDR3 is CASSPRTGESTGELFF. DNA of the CDR3: TGTGCCAGCAGCCCTAGGACAGGGGAGAGCACCGGGGAGCTGTTTTTT.